This T cell receptor (beta chain) stems from a study of T cell changes during pregnancy in multiple sclerosis. Using immunoSEQ multiplex PCR, the repertoire was profiled, and TCRdb retains in-frame clones only, with some absent. Altogether roughly 87,000 clones are present, 90% to 95% being singletons, with the ten largest covering 3.5%. CDR1 is MGHRA and CDR2 is YSYEKL in the germline V gene. This CDR3 is 16 amino acids long. Deletions cut 1 base from V and 1 base from J, with 11 bases between. The sample consisted of PBMCs, taken in the first trimester of pregnancy. The TCR comes from a female donor in good health, serving as a control in a pregnancy study. Some clones in this sample may be carry-over from other donors' samples. This chain uses TRBV4-1 with TRBJ2-1, with TRBD2 as a possible D gene (6 bases). CDR3 nucleotides: TGCGCCAGCAGCCAAGCAATCGGGGGATCCTACAATGAGCAGTTCTTC. It is translated as CASSQAIGGSYNEQFF.